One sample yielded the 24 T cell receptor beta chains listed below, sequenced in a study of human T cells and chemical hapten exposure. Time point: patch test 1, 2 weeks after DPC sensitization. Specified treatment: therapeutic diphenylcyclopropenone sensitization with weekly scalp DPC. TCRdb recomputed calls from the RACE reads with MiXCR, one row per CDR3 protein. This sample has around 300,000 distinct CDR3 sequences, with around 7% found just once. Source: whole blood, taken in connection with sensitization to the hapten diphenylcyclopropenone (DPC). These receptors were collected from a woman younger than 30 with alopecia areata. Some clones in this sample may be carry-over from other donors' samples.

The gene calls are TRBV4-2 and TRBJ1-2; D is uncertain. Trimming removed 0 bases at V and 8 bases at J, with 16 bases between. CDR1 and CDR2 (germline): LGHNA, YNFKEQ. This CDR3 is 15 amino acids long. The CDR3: CASSQEFVIGGGYTF. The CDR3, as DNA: TGTGCCAGCAGCCAAGAATTTGTTATAGGCGGAGGCTACACCTTC.

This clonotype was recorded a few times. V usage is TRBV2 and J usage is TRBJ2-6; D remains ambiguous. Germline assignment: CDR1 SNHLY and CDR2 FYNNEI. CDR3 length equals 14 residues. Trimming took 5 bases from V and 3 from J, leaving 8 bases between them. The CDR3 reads CASSFRSGANVLTF. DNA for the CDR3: TGTGCCAGCAGTTTTAGGAGTGGGGCCAACGTCCTGACTTTC.

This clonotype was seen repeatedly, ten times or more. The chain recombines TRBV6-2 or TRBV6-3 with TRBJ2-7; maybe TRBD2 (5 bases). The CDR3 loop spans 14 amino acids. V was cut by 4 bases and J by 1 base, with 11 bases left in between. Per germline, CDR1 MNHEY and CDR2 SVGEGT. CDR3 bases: TGTGCCAGCAGTTTGGGCGGGCGGTCCTACGAGCAGTACTTC. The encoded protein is CASSLGGRSYEQYF.

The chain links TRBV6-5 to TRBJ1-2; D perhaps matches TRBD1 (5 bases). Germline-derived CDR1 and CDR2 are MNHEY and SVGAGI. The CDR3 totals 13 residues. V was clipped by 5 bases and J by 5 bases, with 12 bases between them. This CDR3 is CASSRRGEYGYTF. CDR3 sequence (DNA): TGTGCCAGCAGTAGACGGGGGGAGTATGGCTACACCTTC.

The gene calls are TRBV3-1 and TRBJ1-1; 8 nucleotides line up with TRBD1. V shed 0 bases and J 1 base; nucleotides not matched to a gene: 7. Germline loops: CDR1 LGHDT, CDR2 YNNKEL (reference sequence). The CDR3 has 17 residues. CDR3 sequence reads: CASSQDFVDRGNTEAFF. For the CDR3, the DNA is TGTGCCAGCAGCCAAGATTTTGTAGACAGGGGGAACACTGAAGCTTTCTTT.

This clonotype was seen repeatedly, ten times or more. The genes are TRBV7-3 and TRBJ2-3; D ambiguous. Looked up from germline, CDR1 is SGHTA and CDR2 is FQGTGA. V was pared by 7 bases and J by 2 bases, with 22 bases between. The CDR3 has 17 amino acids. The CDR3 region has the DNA TGTGCCAGCACCACAACCTGGGCTTTGGACGCCACAGATACGCAGTATTTT. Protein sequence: CASTTTWALDATDTQYF.

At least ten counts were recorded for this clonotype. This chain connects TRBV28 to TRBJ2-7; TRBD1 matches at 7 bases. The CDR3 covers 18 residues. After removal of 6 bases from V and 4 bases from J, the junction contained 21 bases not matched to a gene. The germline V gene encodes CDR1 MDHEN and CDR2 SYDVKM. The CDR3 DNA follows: TGTGCCAGCAGCTCCCCTAGTCCTGGACAGGTCGGAGGTTACGAGCAGTACTTC. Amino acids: CASSSPSPGQVGGYEQYF.

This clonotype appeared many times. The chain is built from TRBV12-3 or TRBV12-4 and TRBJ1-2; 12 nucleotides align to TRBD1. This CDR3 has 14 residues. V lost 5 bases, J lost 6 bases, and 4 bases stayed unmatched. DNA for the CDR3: TGTGCCAGCAGTGGGACAGGGGGCGTAAATGGCTACACCTTC. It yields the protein CASSGTGGVNGYTF.

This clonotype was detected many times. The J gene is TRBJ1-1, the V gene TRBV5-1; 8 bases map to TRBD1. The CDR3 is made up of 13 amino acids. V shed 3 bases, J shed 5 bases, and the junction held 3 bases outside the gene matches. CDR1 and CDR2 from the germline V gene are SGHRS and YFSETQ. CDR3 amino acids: CASSWDRRTEAFF. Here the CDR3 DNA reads TGCGCCAGCAGCTGGGACAGGCGGACTGAAGCTTTCTTT.

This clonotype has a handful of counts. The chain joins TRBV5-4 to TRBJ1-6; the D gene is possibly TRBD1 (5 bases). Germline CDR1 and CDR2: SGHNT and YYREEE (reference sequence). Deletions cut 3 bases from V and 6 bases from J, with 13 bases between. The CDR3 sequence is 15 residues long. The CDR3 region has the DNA TGTGCCAGCAGCTCGGGGGTCTTGGGTAATTCACCCCTCCACTTT. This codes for CASSSGVLGNSPLHF.

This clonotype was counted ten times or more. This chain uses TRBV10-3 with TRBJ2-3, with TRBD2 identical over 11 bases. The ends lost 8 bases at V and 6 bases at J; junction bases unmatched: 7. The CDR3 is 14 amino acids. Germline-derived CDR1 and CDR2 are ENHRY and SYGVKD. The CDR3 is CAISTSGGRDTQYF. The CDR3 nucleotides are TGTGCCATCTCCACTAGCGGGGGTCGTGATACGCAGTATTTT.

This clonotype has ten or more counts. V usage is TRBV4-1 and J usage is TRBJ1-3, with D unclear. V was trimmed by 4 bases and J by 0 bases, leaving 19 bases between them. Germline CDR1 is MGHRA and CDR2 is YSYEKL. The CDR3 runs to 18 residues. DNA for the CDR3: TGCGCCAGCAGCCGGGTACAGTTTACGCTTTTCTCTGGAAACACCATATATTTT. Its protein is CASSRVQFTLFSGNTIYF.

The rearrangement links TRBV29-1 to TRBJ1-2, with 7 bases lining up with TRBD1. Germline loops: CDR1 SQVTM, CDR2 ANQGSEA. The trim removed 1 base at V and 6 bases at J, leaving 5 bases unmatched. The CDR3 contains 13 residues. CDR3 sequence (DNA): TGCAGCGTTGAAGTGTCCAGGGGGGATGGCTACACCTTC. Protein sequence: CSVEVSRGDGYTF.

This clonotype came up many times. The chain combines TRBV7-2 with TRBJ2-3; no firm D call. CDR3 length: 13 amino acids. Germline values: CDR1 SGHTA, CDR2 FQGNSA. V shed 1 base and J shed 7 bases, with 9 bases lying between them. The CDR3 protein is CASSLEGSNTQYF. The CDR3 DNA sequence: TGTGCCAGCAGCTTAGAGGGCAGTAATACGCAGTATTTT.

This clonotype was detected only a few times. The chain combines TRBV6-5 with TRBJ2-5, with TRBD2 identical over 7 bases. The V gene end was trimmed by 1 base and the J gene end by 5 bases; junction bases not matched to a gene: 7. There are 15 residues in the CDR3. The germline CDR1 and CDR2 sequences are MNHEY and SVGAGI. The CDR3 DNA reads TGTGCCAGCAGTTACTTGCGGGGGAGCAGGGAGACCCAGTACTTC. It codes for CASSYLRGSRETQYF.

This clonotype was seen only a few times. CDR3 bases: TGCAGCGCCTCATCACTTTCGCAGGGGCACTCGGGCAATGAGCAGTTCTTC. Translating gives CSASSLSQGHSGNEQFF. This chain uses TRBV29-1 with TRBJ2-1; D is possibly TRBD1 (6 bases). The length of the CDR3 is 17 residues. With 7 bases removed from V and 6 bases from J, the gap between germline ends came to 28 bases. In germline, CDR1 is SQVTM, CDR2 ANQGSEA.

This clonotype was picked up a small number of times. The CDR3 loop reads CASSFSSGGAKPADTQYF. CDR3 nucleotide sequence: TGTGCCAGCAGCTTTTCTAGCGGGGGGGCCAAGCCGGCCGATACGCAGTATTTT. The J gene is TRBJ2-3, the V gene TRBV7-9, with 12 bases aligning to TRBD2. In germline, CDR1 is SEHNR, CDR2 FQNEAQ (reference sequence). The CDR3 covers 18 residues. The V and J ends lost 3 bases and 6 bases, in that order; junction bases with no gene match: 13.

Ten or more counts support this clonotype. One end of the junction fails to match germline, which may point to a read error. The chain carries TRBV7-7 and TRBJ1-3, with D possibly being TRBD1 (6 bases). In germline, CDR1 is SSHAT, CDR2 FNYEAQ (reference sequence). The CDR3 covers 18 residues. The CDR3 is CASSLAVTQGFPGNTIYF. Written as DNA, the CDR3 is TGTGCTAGCAGCTTAGCCGTAACACAGGGATTCCCTGGAAACACCATATATTTT.

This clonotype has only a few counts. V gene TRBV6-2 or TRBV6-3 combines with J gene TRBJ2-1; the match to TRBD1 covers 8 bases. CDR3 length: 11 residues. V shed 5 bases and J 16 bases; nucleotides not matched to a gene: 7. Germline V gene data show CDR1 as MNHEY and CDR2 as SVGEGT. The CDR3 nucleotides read TGTGCCAGCAGTCGTACAGGGGGATTCTTCTTC. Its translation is CASSRTGGFFF.

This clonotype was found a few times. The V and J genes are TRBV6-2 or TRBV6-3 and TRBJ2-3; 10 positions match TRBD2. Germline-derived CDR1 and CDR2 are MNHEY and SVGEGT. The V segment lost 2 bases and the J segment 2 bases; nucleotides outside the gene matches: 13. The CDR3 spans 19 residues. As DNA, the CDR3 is TGTGCCAGCAGTTACCCTCCGGGGCTAGCGGGGGTGAACACAGATACGCAGTATTTT. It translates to CASSYPPGLAGVNTDTQYF.

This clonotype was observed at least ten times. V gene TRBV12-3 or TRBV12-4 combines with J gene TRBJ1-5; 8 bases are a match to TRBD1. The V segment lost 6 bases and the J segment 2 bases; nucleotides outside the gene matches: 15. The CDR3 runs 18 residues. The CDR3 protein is CASSPGGLRDRGNQPQHF. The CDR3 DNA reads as TGTGCCAGCAGCCCAGGGGGCCTCCGGGACAGAGGCAATCAGCCCCAGCATTTT.

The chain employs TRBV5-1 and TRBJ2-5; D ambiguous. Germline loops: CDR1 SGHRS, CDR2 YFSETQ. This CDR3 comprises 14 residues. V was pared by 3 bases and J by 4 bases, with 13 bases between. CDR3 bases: TGCGCCAGCAGCTACCAAGCTAACGGAGAGACCCAGTACTTC. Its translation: CASSYQANGETQYF.

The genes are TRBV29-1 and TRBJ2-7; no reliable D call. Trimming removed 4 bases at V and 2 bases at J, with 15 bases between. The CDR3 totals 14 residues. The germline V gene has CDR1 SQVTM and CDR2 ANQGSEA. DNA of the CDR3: TGCAGCGTTGTTTGGTATGGCGGTGCCTACGAGCAGTACTTC. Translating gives CSVVWYGGAYEQYF.

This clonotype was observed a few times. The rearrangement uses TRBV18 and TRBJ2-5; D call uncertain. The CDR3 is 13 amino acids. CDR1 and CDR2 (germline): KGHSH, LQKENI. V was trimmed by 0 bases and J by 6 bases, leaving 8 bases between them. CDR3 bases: TGTGCCAGCTCACCACCGTCGGAGAAGACCCAGTACTTC. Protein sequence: CASSPPSEKTQYF. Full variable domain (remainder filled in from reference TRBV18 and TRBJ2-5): NAGVMQNPRHLVRRRGQEARLRCSPMKGHSHVYWYRQLPEEGLKFMVYLQKENIIDESGMPKERFSAEFPKEGPSILRIQQVVRGDSAAYFCASSPPSEKTQYFGPGTRLLVL.